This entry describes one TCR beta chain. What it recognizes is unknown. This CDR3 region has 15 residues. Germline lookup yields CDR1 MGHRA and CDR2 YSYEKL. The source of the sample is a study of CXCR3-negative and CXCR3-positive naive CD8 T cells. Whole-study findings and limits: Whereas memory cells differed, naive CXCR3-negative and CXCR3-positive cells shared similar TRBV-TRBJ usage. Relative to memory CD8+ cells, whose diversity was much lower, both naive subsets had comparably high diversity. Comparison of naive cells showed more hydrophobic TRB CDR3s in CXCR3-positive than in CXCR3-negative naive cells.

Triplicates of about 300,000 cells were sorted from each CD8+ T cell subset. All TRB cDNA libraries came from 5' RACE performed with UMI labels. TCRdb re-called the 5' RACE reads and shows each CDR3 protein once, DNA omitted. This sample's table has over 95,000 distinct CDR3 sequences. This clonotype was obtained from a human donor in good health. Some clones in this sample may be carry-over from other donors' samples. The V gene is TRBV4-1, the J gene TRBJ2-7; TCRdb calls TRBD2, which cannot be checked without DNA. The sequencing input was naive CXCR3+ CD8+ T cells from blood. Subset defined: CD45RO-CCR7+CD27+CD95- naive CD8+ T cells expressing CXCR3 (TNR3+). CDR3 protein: CASSHLASGHYEQYF.